What follows describes a single T cell receptor beta chain. A roughly 200 ng quantity of DNA, 29,000 or so T cell genomes, went into the sorted-subset replicate PCRs. Libraries were prepared by immunoSEQ multiplex PCR; TCRdb keeps only in-frame clonotypes and omits some of them. The repertoire holds 1 million to 1.3 million clones, with around 82% as singletons. These data come from a study of shared clonotypes between healthy human individuals. Germline V gene sequence: CDR1 SGHTS, CDR2 YDEGEE. V lost 3 bases and J 4 bases, leaving 20 bases between the germline ends. The CDR3 length is 17 residues. Specimen: memory CD4+ T cells from PBMCs. As for subset: CD45RA-negative fraction. This clonotype was obtained from a man aged 18 to 30 in good health. Some clones in this sample may be carry-over from other donors' samples. The gene calls are TRBV5-8 and TRBJ1-5; D might be TRBD1 (5 bases). The chain's CDR3 is CASSSNPSGIRNQPQHF. The CDR3 DNA sequence: TGTGCCAGCAGCTCCAACCCCTCAGGGATACGGAATCAGCCCCAGCATTTT.